These T cell receptor beta chains were read from a single sample in a study of identical twins. TCRdb reprocessed the 5' RACE reads via MiXCR and lists one record per CDR3 protein. The table records more than 250,000 distinct CDR3 sequences, approximately 8.5% of them present only once. The same sample was also used in a study of yellow fever vaccine responses in identical twins.

What was sequenced was memory (CD45RO+) T cells sorted from blood. The source of these receptors is a woman between 18 and 29 years old in good health. Both conserved end residues are part of each CDR3. The D gene is left open where the match is weak. Only part of the rows carry a size: once, few, many, or a class if the clone is expanded.

d_call: NA; clone_size: NA; v_call: TRBV7-8; j_call: TRBJ1-5; cdr3_length: 14; cdr3_aa: CASSPDMGNQPQHF; cdr3_nt: TGTGCCAGCAGCCCGGACATGGGCAATCAGCCCCAGCATTTT
d_call: NA; clone_size: few; v_call: TRBV6-5; j_call: TRBJ2-1; cdr3_length: 13; cdr3_aa: CASSYSWASEQFF; cdr3_nt: TGTGCCAGCAGTTACTCCTGGGCCAGTGAGCAGTTCTTC
d_call: NA; clone_size: many; v_call: TRBV11-2; j_call: TRBJ1-2; cdr3_length: 14; cdr3_aa: CASSLEGQGSGYTF; cdr3_nt: TGTGCCAGCAGCTTAGAGGGTCAGGGGTCTGGCTACACCTTC
d_call: NA; clone_size: many; v_call: TRBV27; j_call: TRBJ2-1; cdr3_length: 13; cdr3_aa: CASTRGPYNEQFF; cdr3_nt: TGTGCCAGCACCAGGGGTCCCTACAATGAGCAGTTCTTC
d_call: TRBD2; clone_size: NA; v_call: TRBV7-6; j_call: TRBJ2-1; cdr3_length: 17; cdr3_aa: CASSLGATSGAYNEQFF; cdr3_nt: TGTGCCAGCAGCTTAGGGGCTACTAGCGGGGCATACAATGAGCAGTTCTTC
d_call: TRBD1; clone_size: many; v_call: TRBV27; j_call: TRBJ1-4; cdr3_length: 16; cdr3_aa: CASSPGTGVQNEKLFF; cdr3_nt: TGTGCCAGCAGTCCGGGGACAGGTGTCCAAAATGAAAAACTGTTTTTT
d_call: TRBD1; clone_size: once; v_call: TRBV5-6; j_call: TRBJ2-3; cdr3_length: 18; cdr3_aa: CASGSGFTGGGSEDTQYF; cdr3_nt: TGTGCCAGCGGCTCTGGGTTTACAGGGGGCGGGTCAGAAGATACGCAGTATTTT
d_call: NA; clone_size: NA; v_call: TRBV6-1; j_call: TRBJ2-3; cdr3_length: 15; cdr3_aa: CASSPMGSLVDTQYF; cdr3_nt: TGTGCCAGCAGCCCGATGGGGTCGCTCGTGGATACGCAGTATTTT
d_call: NA; clone_size: few; v_call: TRBV4-2; j_call: TRBJ1-1; cdr3_length: 14; cdr3_aa: CASSKGGGGTEAFF; cdr3_nt: TGTGCCAGCAGCAAGGGCGGGGGAGGCACTGAAGCTTTCTTT
d_call: TRBD2; clone_size: few; v_call: TRBV7-6; j_call: TRBJ2-2; cdr3_length: 16; cdr3_aa: CASSGRLADNTGELFF; cdr3_nt: TGTGCCAGCAGCGGGAGACTAGCGGACAACACCGGGGAGCTGTTTTTT
d_call: TRBD2; clone_size: few; v_call: TRBV6-4; j_call: TRBJ2-1; cdr3_length: 16; cdr3_aa: CASSDSALAGNNEQFF; cdr3_nt: TGTGCCAGCAGTGACTCGGCTCTAGCGGGGAACAATGAGCAGTTCTTC
d_call: TRBD1; clone_size: many; v_call: TRBV12-3/TRBV12-4; j_call: TRBJ2-7; cdr3_length: 13; cdr3_aa: CASSYDRGYEQYF; cdr3_nt: TGTGCCAGCAGTTACGACAGGGGCTACGAGCAGTACTTC
d_call: TRBD1; clone_size: few; v_call: TRBV20-1; j_call: TRBJ1-1; cdr3_length: 15; cdr3_aa: CSATNPGGADTEAFF; cdr3_nt: TGCAGTGCTACGAACCCAGGGGGCGCCGACACTGAAGCTTTCTTT
d_call: TRBD2; clone_size: few; v_call: TRBV25-1; j_call: TRBJ2-2; cdr3_length: 16; cdr3_aa: CASPGLAGGCGGELFF; cdr3_nt: TGTGCCAGCCCCGGACTAGCGGGGGGCTGCGGCGGGGAGCTGTTTTTT
d_call: NA; clone_size: NA; v_call: TRBV10-1; j_call: TRBJ2-5; cdr3_length: 14; cdr3_aa: CASSDSRNGETQYF; cdr3_nt: TGCGCCAGCAGTGATAGTAGGAACGGAGAGACCCAGTACTTC
d_call: TRBD2; clone_size: NA; v_call: TRBV20-1; j_call: TRBJ2-1; cdr3_length: 15; cdr3_aa: CSARDFSGFDNEQFF; cdr3_nt: TGCAGTGCTAGAGATTTTAGCGGGTTCGACAATGAGCAGTTCTTC
d_call: NA; clone_size: few; v_call: TRBV7-2; j_call: TRBJ2-1; cdr3_length: 13; cdr3_aa: CASSLSFGNEQFF; cdr3_nt: TGTGCCAGCAGCTTAAGCTTTGGGAATGAGCAGTTCTTC
d_call: NA; clone_size: many; v_call: TRBV10-2; j_call: TRBJ2-7; cdr3_length: 13; cdr3_aa: CASSDGGGYEQYF; cdr3_nt: TGCGCCAGCAGTGATGGGGGCGGCTACGAGCAGTACTTC
d_call: TRBD1; clone_size: many; v_call: TRBV6-1; j_call: TRBJ1-2; cdr3_length: 15; cdr3_aa: CASSTAPTGGGGYTF; cdr3_nt: TGTGCCAGCAGTACGGCGCCGACAGGGGGCGGGGGCTACACCTTC
d_call: NA; clone_size: NA; v_call: TRBV13; j_call: TRBJ2-1; cdr3_length: 16; cdr3_aa: CASSPRTLIVGNEQFF; cdr3_nt: TGTGCCAGCAGTCCTCGGACATTAATCGTGGGAAATGAGCAGTTCTTC
d_call: TRBD2; clone_size: NA; v_call: TRBV5-1; j_call: TRBJ2-1; cdr3_length: 16; cdr3_aa: CASSLSSGRAANEQFF; cdr3_nt: TGCGCCAGCAGCTTGTCTAGCGGGAGGGCCGCGAATGAGCAGTTCTTC
d_call: NA; clone_size: NA; v_call: TRBV6-5; j_call: TRBJ2-3; cdr3_length: 15; cdr3_aa: CASSYRQTSTDTQYF; cdr3_nt: TGTGCCAGCAGTTACAGGCAGACCTCCACAGATACGCAGTATTTT
d_call: NA; clone_size: few; v_call: TRBV10-1; j_call: TRBJ2-3; cdr3_length: 14; cdr3_aa: CASSETTGTDTQYF; cdr3_nt: TGCGCCAGCAGCGAGACCACAGGGACAGATACGCAGTATTTT
d_call: NA; clone_size: NA; v_call: TRBV20-1; j_call: TRBJ2-5; cdr3_length: 12; cdr3_aa: CSAGARQETQYF; cdr3_nt: TGCAGTGCTGGTGCGCGACAAGAGACCCAGTACTTC
d_call: NA; clone_size: many; v_call: TRBV20-1; j_call: TRBJ1-3; cdr3_length: 13; cdr3_aa: CSARAPPGATIYF; cdr3_nt: TGCAGTGCTAGAGCCCCCCCGGGGGCCACCATATATTTT
d_call: TRBD2; clone_size: NA; v_call: TRBV6-1; j_call: TRBJ2-2; cdr3_length: 15; cdr3_aa: CASSPSGPITGELFF; cdr3_nt: TGTGCCAGCAGTCCTAGCGGGCCTATCACCGGGGAGCTGTTTTTT
d_call: TRBD2; clone_size: NA; v_call: TRBV4-1; j_call: TRBJ2-7; cdr3_length: 15; cdr3_aa: CASSQNSGKGYEQYF; cdr3_nt: TGCGCCAGCAGCCAAAATAGCGGGAAGGGATACGAGCAGTACTTC
d_call: TRBD1; clone_size: NA; v_call: TRBV5-1; j_call: TRBJ1-6; cdr3_length: 15; cdr3_aa: CASRTGEVYNSPLHF; cdr3_nt: TGCGCCAGCCGGACAGGGGAGGTATATAATTCACCCCTCCACTTT